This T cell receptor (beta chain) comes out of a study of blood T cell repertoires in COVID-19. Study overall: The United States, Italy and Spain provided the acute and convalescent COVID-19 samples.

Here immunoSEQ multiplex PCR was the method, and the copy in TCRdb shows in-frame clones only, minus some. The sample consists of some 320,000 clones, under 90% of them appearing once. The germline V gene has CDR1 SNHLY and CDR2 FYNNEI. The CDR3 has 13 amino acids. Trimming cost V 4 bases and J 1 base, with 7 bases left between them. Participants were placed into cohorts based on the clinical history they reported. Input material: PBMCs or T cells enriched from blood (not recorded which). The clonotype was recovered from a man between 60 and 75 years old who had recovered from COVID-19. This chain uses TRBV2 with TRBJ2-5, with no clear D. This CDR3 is CASSVNSQETQYF. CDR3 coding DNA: TGTGCCAGCAGTGTGAACAGCCAAGAGACCCAGTACTTC.